This T cell receptor beta chain was sequenced in a study of memory CD4+ T cells and cytomegalovirus serostatus. Study-wide background: Healthy Belgian adult donors included nine or ten CMV-positive and 24 CMV-negative people. Study findings and constraints: Of 150 to 200 reported CMV TCRbeta sequences, under 80 were found in memory CD4+ repertoires.

The sort gate was single viable CD3+CD4+CD8-CD45RO+ cells for memory CD4+ T cells. Donors' CMV status reflects serum IgG against pp150, pp28, p38, p52. For this clone: Its target is not known.

Source study methods: After removing out-of-frame reads, 2,204,828 distinct TCRbeta sequences remained. Using immunoSEQ multiplex PCR, the repertoire was profiled, and TCRdb retains in-frame clones only, with some absent. The D gene and trimming were derived from the DNA, and the V and J assignments and clone size from that table. Of under 45,000 clones listed, around 78% were seen once; the top ten hold under 6.5%. Germline V CDR1 and CDR2: MNHEY, SMNVEV (reference sequence). The length of the CDR3 is 14 residues. V lost 3 bases and J lost 4; bases outside the gene matches: 5. This TCR came from an adult in good health and CMV-seronegative. The sample taken for sequencing was memory CD4+ T cells from blood. The chain is built from TRBV27 and TRBJ2-7, with 8 bases matching TRBD1. The CDR3 region is CASSFRGRGYEQYF. The CDR3 DNA reads as TGTGCCAGCAGTTTCAGGGGGCGCGGGTACGAGCAGTACTTC.